This record concerns one T cell receptor beta chain sequence. Its antigen remains unknown. The V segment lost 1 base and the J segment 7 bases; nucleotides outside the gene matches: 14. The CDR3 runs to 17 residues. Germline CDR1 and CDR2: MDHEN and SYDVKM. This entry is derived from a study of lymphopenia after photon versus proton radiotherapy. The study's findings and limits: Post-nadir diversity loss with photons came from oligoclonal expansion, particularly CD8+ Temra cells.

Clones were read by immunoSEQ multiplex PCR, and TCRdb kept only the in-frame ones, dropping some. The profile covers 75,000 or so clones, with more than 70% appearing a single time and 1.2% to 1.5% taken by the ten largest. This clonotype was obtained from a man aged 60-69 years with pancreatic cancer. V is TRBV28 and J is TRBJ2-7; TRBD2 matches at 9 bases. The sequences come from peripheral blood, collected from a patient treated with proton-based radiotherapy. The chain's CDR3 is CASSLFGVGGRGREQYF. The CDR3 DNA is TGTGCCAGCAGTTTATTCGGTGTGGGCGGGAGGGGCAGAGAGCAGTACTTC. The entire variable domain, with the rest obtained from reference TRBV28 and TRBJ2-7, is as follows: DVKVTQSSRYLVKRTGEKVFLECVQDMDHENMFWYRQDPGLGLRLIYFSYDVKMKEKGDIPEGYSVSREKKERFSLILESASTNQTSMYLCASSLFGVGGRGREQYFGPGTRLTVT.